This is a list of T cell receptor beta chains from one sample in a study of identical twins. TCRdb fed the 5' RACE reads into MiXCR, producing one record per CDR3 protein. This repertoire shows 300,000 to 350,000 distinct CDR3 sequences, around an eighth found once; its top ten account for 7.2%. The data also belong to a second study, concerning yellow fever vaccine responses in identical twins.

The source material was CD8+ T cells sorted from blood. The receptors were sampled from a woman in her late teens or twenties in good health. CDR3s include the opening cysteine and the closing phenylalanine or tryptophan. The D gene is left open where the match is weak. Clone size, where shown, is once, few, many, or a class for clones that have expanded.

>TRBV11-2|TRBJ2-7|-|-
TGTGCCAGCAGCTTAGACCTTAGCCTTTACGAGCAGTACTTC
CASSLDLSLYEQYF
>TRBV9|TRBJ2-1|TRBD2|-
TGTGCCAGCAGCGTAGCTAGCGCGGGGGCCTACAATGAGCAGTTCTTC
CASSVASAGAYNEQFF
>TRBV9|TRBJ1-1|-|-
TGTGCCAGCAGCGTAGGGACTTCTGAAGCTTTCTTT
CASSVGTSEAFF
>TRBV9|TRBJ2-7|-|many
TGTGCCAGCAGCGTAGTATCGGACACCTACGAGCAGTACTTC
CASSVVSDTYEQYF
>TRBV3-1|TRBJ2-1|-|-
TGTGCCAGCAGCCAAGAAGGAAGCGGTTCCTACAATGAGCAGTTCTTC
CASSQEGSGSYNEQFF
>TRBV2|TRBJ2-2|TRBD2|-
TGTGCCAGCAGTGAAGCGCTTCAGGCGGGAGGGAACACCGGGGAGCTGTTTTTT
CASSEALQAGGNTGELFF
>TRBV7-9|TRBJ2-1|TRBD2|-
TGTGCCAGCAGCACGGGAGGGGGATACAATGAGCAGTTCTTC
CASSTGGGYNEQFF
>TRBV11-2|TRBJ2-5|-|few
TGTGCCAGCAGCTCAATGGCAGAGACCCAGTACTTC
CASSSMAETQYF
>TRBV20-1|TRBJ2-1|TRBD1|-
TGCAGTGTGGGCCCCTGGGACAGGACCTCCTACAATGAGCAGTTCTTC
CSVGPWDRTSYNEQFF
>TRBV12-3/TRBV12-4|TRBJ1-6|-|-
TGTGCCAGCGCCCAAGTTCTTTCACCCCTCCACTTT
CASAQVLSPLHF
>TRBV7-9|TRBJ2-2|-|-
TGTGCCAGCAGCTTGGCTGTCAGGGAGCTGTTTTTT
CASSLAVRELFF
>TRBV6-2/TRBV6-3|TRBJ1-6|-|-
TGTGCCAGCAGTTATGGTTGGGGGAATTCACCCCTCCACTTT
CASSYGWGNSPLHF
>TRBV12-3/TRBV12-4|TRBJ2-5|-|many
TGTGCCAGCAGTCCCCCCGGGGTAGCTTCAGAGACCCAGTACTTC
CASSPPGVASETQYF
>TRBV29-1|TRBJ2-5|TRBD2|few
TGCAGCGTTGAAGTTTTGGCGGGAGGGCTTTTCTTACAAGAGACCCAGTACTTC
CSVEVLAGGLFLQETQYF
>TRBV29-1|TRBJ2-4|-|many
TGCAGCGCCTACGGCCAAAACATTCAGTACTTC
CSAYGQNIQYF
>TRBV7-2|TRBJ2-2|TRBD2|-
TGTGCCAGCAGCTTAGGTAGCGGGGCTACCGGGGAGCTGTTTTTT
CASSLGSGATGELFF
>TRBV20-1|TRBJ2-1|TRBD2|-
TGCAGTGCTAGTGTGCCTGGACTAGCGGGAGTCGATGAGCAGTTCTTC
CSASVPGLAGVDEQFF
>TRBV3-1|TRBJ2-3|TRBD2|-
TGTGCCAGCAGCCTTGTGACTAGCGGGGGTGGAGATACGCAGTATTTT
CASSLVTSGGGDTQYF
>TRBV5-1|TRBJ2-1|-|few
TGCGCCAGCATGGAATCCTACAATGAGCAGTTCTTC
CASMESYNEQFF
>TRBV6-1|TRBJ2-1|-|few
TGTGCCAGCAGACACCCTGAGAGGGTACCTAGGAATGAGCAGTTCTTC
CASRHPERVPRNEQFF